Each of the 5 T cell receptor beta chains below was sequenced from the same sample in a study of metastatic and nonmetastatic thyroid tumors. Using MiXCR, TCRdb reanalyzed the PCR reads. The data contain 17,000 or so clones, less than 30% of them singletons. All patients were untreated before thyroid surgery. Sequencing was performed on tumor tissue. Every receptor here comes from a female donor with papillary thyroid cancer or a benign thyroid nodule (not recorded which). Some clones in this sample may be carry-over from other donors' samples.

This clone is categorized as medium-sized. The rearrangement joins TRBV12-3 or TRBV12-4 to TRBJ2-2, with D uncertain. The CDR3 runs to 15 residues. The V gene lost 7 bases and the J gene lost 6 bases, with 18 bases spanning the gap. The DNA for the CDR3 is TGTGCCAGCACAAAGGACGCGAATTCTCCCGGGGAGCTGTTTTTT. Its protein is CASTKDANSPGELFF.

This clone showed up many times. The CDR3 DNA reads TGCGCCAGCCAGGGACAGGGGGCGCTGGTAGATACGCAGTATTTT. Translation: CASQGQGALVDTQYF. V is TRBV5-1 and J is TRBJ2-3; the match to TRBD1 covers 12 bases. Germline CDR1 SGHRS, CDR2 YFSETQ. The V segment lost 7 bases and the J segment 5 bases; nucleotides outside the gene matches: 8. The CDR3 extends over 15 amino acids.

The V call is TRBV6-1, the J call TRBJ2-7, with 11 positions matching TRBD2. J gave up 4 bases and V 1 base, and 3 bases lay outside the gene matches. The CDR3 extends over 15 amino acids. Germline CDR1 and CDR2: MNHNS and SASEGT. CDR3 DNA: TGTGCCAGCAGTGAAGACACTAGCGGGAGTTACGAGCAGTACTTC. As protein: CASSEDTSGSYEQYF.

This clone has only a few counts. Being one base from a much bigger clone, this may be a read error. The same CDR3 is also encoded by other DNA sequences in this sample. V gene TRBV5-6 combines with J gene TRBJ2-3; 8 bases map to TRBD2. In germline, CDR1 is SGHDT, CDR2 YYEEEE. The CDR3 has 18 residues. The DNA of the CDR3 is TGTGCCAGCAGCTTGAGTCCATTTAGCGGGGAATACACAGATACACAGTATTTT. It is translated as CASSLSPFSGEYTDTQYF.

The CDR3 region is CSARTFMSGEAYEQYF. The DNA of the CDR3 is TGCAGTGCTAGGACTTTTATGAGCGGGGAAGCCTACGAGCAGTACTTC. V is TRBV20-1 and J is TRBJ2-7; 7 bases map to TRBD2. The CDR3 extends over 16 amino acids. Germline V gene data show CDR1 as DFQATT and CDR2 as SNEGSKA (reference sequence). V was clipped by 3 bases and J by 2 bases; unmatched bases: 13.